Listed here is a single T cell receptor (beta chain). Antigen: not known. Naive CD4+ cells had CD25+ Tregs removed. Semi-nested PCR with Nested Universal Primer A followed constant-region reverse priming of full-length variable regions. TCRdb processed the 5' RACE reads anew with MiXCR; each CDR3 protein has one entry. Of about 8,900 distinct CDR3 sequences in the sample, around a quarter are singletons; the top ten hold 4% to 5.5%. Study results and caveats: Greatest tumor Treg TCR overlap was with tumor naive CD4+ cells. In terms of TCR gene usage, tumor memory CD4+ T cells clustered together with blood and lymph node memory CD4+ cells, as well as with lymph node naive CD4+ cells.

The CDR3 extends over 15 amino acids. Trimming at V came to 5 bases and at J to 10 bases, leaving 11 bases not matched to a gene. The germline CDR1 and CDR2 sequences are SNHLY and FYNNEI. The chain couples TRBV2 to TRBJ1-5; the match to TRBD1 covers 10 bases. The sequenced sample was naive CD4+ T cells sorted from a lymph node. Subset in this sample: naive CD4+ T cells, CD4+CD45RA+CD25-. This TCR was sampled from a female donor with breast cancer. CDR3 protein: CASSKGTGVRQPQHF. Written as DNA, the CDR3 is TGTGCCAGCAGTAAAGGGACAGGGGTAAGGCAACCCCAGCATTTT.